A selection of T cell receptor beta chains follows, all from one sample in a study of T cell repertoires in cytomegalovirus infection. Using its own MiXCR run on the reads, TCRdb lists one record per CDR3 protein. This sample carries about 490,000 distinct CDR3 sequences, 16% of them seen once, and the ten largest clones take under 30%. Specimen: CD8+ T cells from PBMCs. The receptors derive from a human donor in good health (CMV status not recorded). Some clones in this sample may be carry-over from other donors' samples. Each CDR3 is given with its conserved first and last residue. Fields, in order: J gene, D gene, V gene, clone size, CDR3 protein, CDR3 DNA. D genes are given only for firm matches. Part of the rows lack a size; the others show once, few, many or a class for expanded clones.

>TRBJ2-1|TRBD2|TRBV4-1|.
CASSQTIGRTSADNEQFF
TGCGCCAGCAGCCAGACCATAGGGAGGACTAGCGCGGACAATGAGCAGTTCTTC
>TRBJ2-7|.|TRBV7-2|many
CASSLALDPRALSYEQYF
TGTGCCAGCAGCTTAGCCCTAGACCCCAGGGCTTTATCCTACGAGCAGTACTTC
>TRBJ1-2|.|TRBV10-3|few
CAISDDGYTF
TGTGCCATCAGTGATGATGGCTACACCTTC
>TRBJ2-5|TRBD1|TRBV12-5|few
CASGSGTEETQYF
TGTGCTAGTGGTTCTGGGACAGAAGAGACCCAGTACTTC
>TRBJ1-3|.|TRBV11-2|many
CASRPWSSGNTIYF
TGTGCCAGCAGGCCCTGGAGTTCTGGAAACACCATATATTTT
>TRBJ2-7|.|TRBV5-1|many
CASSVQGPSYEQYF
TGCGCCAGCAGCGTCCAGGGTCCCTCCTACGAGCAGTACTTC
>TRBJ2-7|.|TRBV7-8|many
CASSLEAVRGEQYF
TGTGCCAGCAGCTTAGAGGCAGTCAGAGGCGAGCAGTACTTC
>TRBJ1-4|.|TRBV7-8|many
CASSSSLFFGATNEKLFF
TGTGCCAGCAGCTCAAGTCTATTCTTCGGTGCAACTAATGAAAAACTGTTTTTT
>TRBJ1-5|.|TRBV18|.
CASSPPAYSNQPQHF
TGTGCCAGCTCACCTCCGGCGTATAGCAATCAGCCCCAGCATTTT
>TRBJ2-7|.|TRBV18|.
CASSPGSGSYEQYF
TGTGCCAGCTCACCAGGATCAGGCTCCTACGAGCAGTACTTC
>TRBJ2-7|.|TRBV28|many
CASSLVVLSYEQYF
TGTGCCAGCTCTCTGGTGGTCCTCTCCTACGAGCAGTACTTC
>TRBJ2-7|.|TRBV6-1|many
CASRGLPEAYEQYF
TGTGCCAGCCGAGGATTACCTGAAGCCTACGAGCAGTACTTC